The next 15 T cell receptor beta chains were all read from a single sample in a study of blood T cell repertoires in COVID-19. Clones were read by immunoSEQ multiplex PCR, and TCRdb kept only the in-frame ones, dropping some. The repertoire has some 310,000 clones, 90% of them found once; the top ten carry around 1%. The sample was peripheral blood. These receptors originate from a middle-aged woman with COVID-19, enrolled during active disease.

V gene TRBV20-1 combines with J gene TRBJ1-2; D might be TRBD1 (6 bases). V shed 3 bases and J shed 2 bases, with 16 bases lying between them. In germline, CDR1 is DFQATT, CDR2 SNEGSKA (reference sequence). This CDR3 has 15 amino acids. The CDR3 here is CSASPPLGANYGYTF. In nucleotides, the CDR3 is TGCAGTGCTAGTCCCCCGCTGGGGGCGAACTATGGCTACACCTTC.

V is TRBV20-1 and J is TRBJ1-5, with D unclear. Germline CDR1 and CDR2: DFQATT and SNEGSKA (reference sequence). V shed 3 bases and J shed 0 bases, with 9 bases lying between them. CDR3 length: 14 residues. In DNA, the CDR3 is TGCAGTGCTAGTGATCCCCTTAGCAATCAGCCCCAGCATTTT. This translates into CSASDPLSNQPQHF.

There are many counts of this clone. The V and J genes are TRBV3-1 (or the pseudogene TRBV3-2) and TRBJ1-3; no clear D gene. V was clipped by 3 bases and J by 0 bases, with 9 bases between them. There are 15 residues in the CDR3. The germline V gene encodes CDR1 LGHDT and CDR2 YNNKEL (reference sequence). The CDR3 DNA reads TGTGCCAGCAGCCAGAACAGCGGCTCTGGAAACACCATATATTTT. Its protein product is CASSQNSGSGNTIYF.

The rearrangement uses TRBV2 and TRBJ1-1, with TRBD1 matching 7 bases. Losses at the gene ends were 4 bases for V and 11 bases for J; bases not matched to a gene: 10. Germline V gene lookup returns CDR1 SNHLY and CDR2 FYNNEI. The CDR3 is made up of 13 amino acids. The CDR3 region is CASSASTGLDAFF. DNA of the CDR3: TGTGCCAGCAGTGCCTCGACAGGGTTGGATGCTTTCTTT.

The chain employs TRBV28 and TRBJ2-6, with TRBD1 identical over 7 bases. V lost 1 base, J lost 3 bases, and 6 bases stayed unmatched. This CDR3 is 17 amino acids long. In germline, CDR1 is MDHEN, CDR2 SYDVKM. Here the CDR3 reads CASSLFSGGSGANVLTF. The CDR3 DNA is TGTGCCAGCAGTTTATTTTCAGGGGGAAGTGGGGCCAACGTCCTGACTTTC.

The chain links TRBV5-1 to TRBJ2-1; 8 positions agree with TRBD2. The V and J ends lost 4 bases and 3 bases, in that order; junction bases with no gene match: 12. This CDR3 has 17 residues. Per germline, CDR1 SGHRS and CDR2 YFSETQ. The CDR3 DNA reads as TGCGCCAGCAGCCGGGGGTCTCACGGGAGGGACTACAATGAGCAGTTCTTC. Translating it yields CASSRGSHGRDYNEQFF.

In this sample, this clone turned up once. The chain couples TRBV9 to TRBJ1-1, with 7 bases identical to TRBD1. In germline, CDR1 is SGDLS, CDR2 YYNGEE. J gave up 5 bases and V 4 bases, and 8 bases lay outside the gene matches. The CDR3 totals 14 residues. The DNA for the CDR3 is TGTGCCAGCAGCCCCCGACAGGGAGGAACTGAAGCTTTCTTT. Its translation: CASSPRQGGTEAFF. The whole variable domain, remainder taken from reference TRBV9 and TRBJ1-1, is DSGVTQTPKHLITATGQRVTLRCSPRSGDLSVYWYQQSLDQGLQFLIQYYNGEERAKGNILERFSAQQFPDLHSELNLSSLELGDSALYFCASSPRQGGTEAFFGQGTRLTVV.

The chain employs TRBV5-8 and TRBJ2-3; tentative D call: TRBD2 (6 bases). Deletions cut 4 bases from V and 6 bases from J, with 15 bases between. Germline V gives CDR1 SGHTS, CDR2 YDEGEE. The length of the CDR3 is 14 residues. CDR3 sequence (DNA): TGTGCCAGCAGCCCCCGCCAAGGGAGGGATACGCAGTATTTT. Amino acid sequence: CASSPRQGRDTQYF. The variable domain in full, completed from reference TRBV5-8 and TRBJ2-3, reads EAGVTQSPTHLIKTRGQQATLRCSPISGHTSVYWYQQALGLGLQFLLWYDEGEERNRGNFPPRFSGRQFPNYSSELNVNALELEDSALYLCASSPRQGRDTQYFGPGTRLTVL.

The chain recombines TRBV25-1 with TRBJ1-2; D call uncertain. This CDR3 is built from 13 residues. The ends were cut back, 6 bases at V and 6 bases at J, with 14 bases in the middle. The V gene's germline CDR1 is MGHDK and CDR2 SYGVNS. CDR3 in DNA: TGTGCCAGCAGCCAGGAGGTCCACCATGGCTACACCTTC. Protein: CASSQEVHHGYTF.

As to this clone: A much larger clone is a single base away; this may be a read error. The chain is built from TRBV28 and TRBJ2-7, with TRBD2 identical over 8 bases. Per germline, CDR1 MDHEN and CDR2 SYDVKM. The CDR3 is 14 residues long. V shed 5 bases and J 0 bases; nucleotides not matched to a gene: 3. This CDR3 reads CASSDGTSSYEQYF. As DNA, the CDR3 is TGTGCCAGCAGTGACGGGACTAGCTCCTACGAGCAGTACTTC.

The V call is TRBV11-2, the J call TRBJ2-2; unclear D gene. Looked up from germline, CDR1 is SGHAT and CDR2 is FQNNGV. This CDR3 comprises 12 residues. The ends were cut back, 3 bases at V and 7 bases at J, with 6 bases in the middle. The CDR3 here is CASSFLVGELFF. Here the CDR3 DNA reads TGTGCCAGCAGCTTTCTAGTCGGGGAGCTGTTTTTT.

The gene calls are TRBV4-1 and TRBJ2-7, with 10 positions matching TRBD1. This CDR3 has 15 residues. Germline CDR1 is MGHRA and CDR2 is YSYEKL. J was trimmed by 3 bases and V by 4 bases; bases with no gene match: 6. The CDR3 DNA is TGCGCCAGCAGCCCAGGGACAGGGGTCATCTACGAGCAGTACTTC. Protein sequence: CASSPGTGVIYEQYF.

The chain carries TRBV29-1 and TRBJ1-1; 7 bases match TRBD1. V lost 4 bases and J lost 4; bases outside the gene matches: 9. Germline CDR1 reads SQVTM; CDR2 reads ANQGSEA. The CDR3 runs 14 residues. The CDR3 sequence: CSVVEGAGITEAFF. CDR3 DNA sequence: TGCAGCGTTGTGGAGGGGGCCGGGATCACTGAAGCTTTCTTT.

The chain is built from TRBV3-1 (or the pseudogene TRBV3-2) and TRBJ1-1; D unclear. This CDR3 has 12 residues. Germline CDR1 is LGHDT and CDR2 is YNNKEL (reference sequence). V lost 4 bases, J lost 6 bases, and 9 bases lay in between. This CDR3 reads CASSLATSEAFF. The CDR3 bases are TGTGCCAGCAGCCTAGCGACCTCTGAAGCTTTCTTT.

The chain is built from TRBV5-8 and TRBJ1-5, with 9 bases lining up with TRBD1. The CDR3 consists of 15 residues. Germline assignment: CDR1 SGHTS and CDR2 YDEGEE. V was clipped by 5 bases and J by 6 bases; unmatched bases: 9. The CDR3 DNA is TGTGCCAGCAGTCCCGGGACAGGGTTCACTCAGCCCCAGCATTTT. Translation: CASSPGTGFTQPQHF.